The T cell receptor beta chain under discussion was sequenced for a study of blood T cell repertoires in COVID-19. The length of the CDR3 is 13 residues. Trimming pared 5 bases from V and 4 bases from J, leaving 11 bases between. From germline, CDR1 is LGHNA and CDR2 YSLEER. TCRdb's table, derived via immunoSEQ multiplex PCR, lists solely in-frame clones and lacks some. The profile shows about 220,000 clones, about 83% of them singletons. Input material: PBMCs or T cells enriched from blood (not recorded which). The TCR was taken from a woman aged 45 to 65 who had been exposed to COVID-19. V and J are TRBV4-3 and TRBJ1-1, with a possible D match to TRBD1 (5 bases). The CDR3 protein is CASSKAGSTEAFF. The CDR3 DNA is TGCGCCAGCAGCAAAGCAGGGTCCACTGAAGCTTTCTTT.